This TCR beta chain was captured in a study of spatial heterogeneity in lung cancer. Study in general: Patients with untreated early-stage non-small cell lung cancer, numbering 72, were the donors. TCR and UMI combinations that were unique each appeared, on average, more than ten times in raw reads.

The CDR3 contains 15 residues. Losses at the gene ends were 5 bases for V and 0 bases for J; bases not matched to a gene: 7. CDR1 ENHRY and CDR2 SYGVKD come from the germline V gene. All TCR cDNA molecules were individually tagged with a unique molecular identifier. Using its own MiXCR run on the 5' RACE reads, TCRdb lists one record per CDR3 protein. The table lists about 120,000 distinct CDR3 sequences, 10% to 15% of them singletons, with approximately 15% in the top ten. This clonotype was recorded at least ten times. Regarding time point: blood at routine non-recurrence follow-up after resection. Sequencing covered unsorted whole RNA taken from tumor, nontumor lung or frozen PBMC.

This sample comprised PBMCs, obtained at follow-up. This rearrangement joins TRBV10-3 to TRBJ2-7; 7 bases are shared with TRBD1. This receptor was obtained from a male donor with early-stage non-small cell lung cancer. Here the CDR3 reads CAISQGQLSSYEQYF. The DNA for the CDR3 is TGTGCCATCAGTCAGGGACAGTTAAGCTCCTACGAGCAGTACTTC.